Given below is one T cell receptor beta chain in context. What it binds is unknown. These data originate in a study of OX40 agonist ivuxolimab in advanced cancers. Notes on the study in general: At 0.1-3.0 mg/kg, partial responders had clonal expansion among the lowest observed. Certain nonresponders additionally had low normalized T-cell clonal expansion. On average, a greater number of expanded clones characterised CD8+ T cells relative to CD4+. Determination of antigen specificity was not performed for the expanded peripheral T cells.

Germline assignment: CDR1 MNHNS and CDR2 SASEGT. The CDR3 is 14 amino acids. Trimming left V 6 bases short and J 2 bases short, with 13 bases between. TCRdb's copy holds only in-frame clones and misses some; the assay was immunoSEQ multiplex PCR. Of tens of thousands of clones detected, 86% appear once; the ten largest clones hold around 1%. This chain links TRBV6-1 with TRBJ2-5; no clear D. Sample: CD4+ or CD8+ T cells sorted from blood, taken in a trial of the OX40 agonist ivuxolimab. This TCR derives from an adult with an advanced solid tumor such as melanoma, head and neck, liver or kidney cancer. CDR3 DNA sequence: TGTGCCAGCAGCCTAGACAACCGTCAAGAGACCCAGTACTTC. Translating gives CASSLDNRQETQYF.